This T cell receptor beta chain was identified in a study of blood T cell repertoires in COVID-19 (dated by TCRdb to the early 2020s). Background for the entire study: Samples covering the acute and convalescent phases of COVID-19 were provided by collaborators in the United States, Italy and Spain. A de-identified subject ID, COVID-19 status, age in years and sex were almost always included in the sample metadata. Samples came from the ongoing ImmuneRACE study (first 160 participants) plus 1,254 subjects from 6 global collaborators. The prospective study material was composed of cDNA or gDNA derived from T cells, B-cell-depleted T cells, or PBMCs. The repertoires were released in a freely available public database meant as a resource for research on the immune response to SARS-CoV-2. Where available, HLA class I and class II types were taken from metadata supplied by the sample provider and were not determined by assay-based typing. Subjects who had been exposed to COVID-19, were actively infected with it, or had recovered from it provided the deeply sampled blood TCRbeta repertoires that made up the dataset. Overall results and qualifications from the work: The amount of clinical and demographic metadata varied by source and participant and was provided uncurated.

The immunoSEQ Assay, a bias-controlled multiplex PCR, was used to amplify TCRbeta CDR3 regions from genomic DNA. Per the source publication's procedure: Nucleated cell counts per sample were estimated from amplification of reference gene primers within the assay. To quantify the absolute abundance of each unique TCRbeta CDR3 rearrangement, sequence reads were collapsed and filtered. For each sample, productive Simpson clonality was calculated by taking the square root of Simpson's diversity index across productive rearrangements. This immuneACCESS table, as held by TCRdb, lists in-frame sequences with V and J called but not all clones. Of the missing ones, under half trace to an unresolved V gene in checked studies; the others have no known cause. V and J calls plus clone size are reproduced from that table; the DNA served to infer D and trimming. This sample gives about 62,000 clones in total; 75% to 90% of them show up just once. The ten largest clones take up 15% to 20% of the sample.

In Seattle, one collaborating source enrolled patients while the infection was active and tracked those patients longitudinally over the course of disease. Whole blood was collected in K2EDTA tubes by collaborating institutions according to the institutions' own protocols. Collaborator samples were shipped for TCRbeta analysis as frozen whole blood, isolated PBMCs, or DNA extracted from either sample type. This clone was detected only a few times. Its antigen remains undetermined. There are no base qualities to consult, and no much larger clone falls within one base. Counted from cysteine to phenylalanine, this CDR3 has 15 amino acids. The DNA shown is the 45-base CDR3, in frame from base 1. Trimming accounts for 4 bases at V and 7 bases at J, while the number of junction bases matched to no gene is 7. CDR1 and CDR2, looked up from the germline V gene, are SGHTA and FQGTGA.

The V gene is TRBV7-3 and the J gene is TRBJ2-1, and 10 junctional nucleotides match TRBD2. The sequence was obtained from a woman aged 60-75 years with COVID-19, enrolled during active disease. The sequencing sample was made of peripheral blood. The nucleotides are TGTGCCAGCAGCTCTAGCGGGAGTAGAAGGAATGAGCAGTTCTTC. It specifies CASSSSGSRRNEQFF. With the rest looked up from the reference TRBV7-3 and TRBJ2-1 genes rather than sequenced, the full variable domain is GAGVSQTPSNKVTEKGKYVELRCDPISGHTALYWYRQSLGQGPEFLIYFQGTGAADDSGLPNDRFFAVRPEGSVSTLKIQRTERGDSAVYLCASSSSGSRRNEQFFGPGTRLTVL.